This T cell receptor (beta chain) was sequenced for a study of T cells in tuberculosis. Study details: This South African cohort compared adolescents with or without latent tuberculosis against adults with active tuberculosis. Study results and limitations: Active tuberculosis TCR-alpha repertoires lay closer to GMM-specific TCRs than IGRA-negative controls, suggesting clonal expansion.

The protocol was immunoSEQ multiplex PCR, while the TCRdb copy is restricted to in-frame clones and leaves out a portion. The sample yields more than 30,000 clones, 95% to 97% seen once. In regard to this clone: Its antigen remains unknown.

The CDR3 spans 13 residues. Trimming cost V 1 base and J 2 bases, with 5 bases left between them. Germline V CDR1 and CDR2: SGHVS, FNYEAQ. Each clinical donor contributed on average around 92,000 T cells from unsorted cryopreserved PBMC. This rearrangement joins TRBV7-6 to TRBJ1-1, with D unresolved. This clonotype was sampled from a donor aged 10 to 29 with latent tuberculosis or without tuberculosis infection. Material for sequencing was PBMCs. As DNA, the CDR3 is TGTGCCAGCAGCTTAGGGGCCAACACTGAAGCTTTCTTT. Its translation: CASSLGANTEAFF.